This T cell receptor beta chain was found in a study of T cell repertoires in cytomegalovirus infection. General study results and limits: Predominance within the ex vivo response was attributable to HLA-C-restricted CMV-specific TCR beta clonotypes.

TCRdb re-derived calls from the reads in MiXCR, one entry per CDR3 protein. The sample lists about half a million distinct CDR3 sequences, 33% occurring once. This clonotype was observed many times. Its antigen is undetermined. The germline V gene encodes CDR1 SGHTA and CDR2 FQGNSA. This CDR3 comprises 15 residues. V was trimmed by 5 bases and J by 0 bases, leaving 14 bases between them. This TCR was sampled from a human donor in good health (CMV status not recorded). Some clones in this sample may be carry-over from other donors' samples. The sequencing here drew on cultured PBMCs, taken from culture after CMV antigen stimulation. This rearrangement joins TRBV7-2 to TRBJ2-7; D unclear. The CDR3 region is CASSPPSRSSYEQYF. The CDR3 nucleotides read TGTGCCAGCAGCCCCCCGAGCAGGAGCTCCTACGAGCAGTACTTC.